The TCR beta chain under discussion was sequenced for a study of cytomegalovirus exposure and HLA in healthy donors. Background on the study: Earlier results showed roughly 120 million unique TCR beta sequences derived from approximately 170 million T cells. When fewer than 400 donors were genotyped, roughly 82% of them were found to fall in the Caucasian-associated ancestry cluster. Study-wide findings and caveats: Later work associated roughly 17,000 TCR beta sequences with HLA alleles at 0.05 false discovery rate.

This PCR relied on a set of 60 Vbeta primers and 13 Jbeta primers. The table came from immunoSEQ multiplex PCR; TCRdb's copy has only in-frame clones and leaves some out. Of under 150,000 clones detected, around 80% appear once; the ten largest clones hold 2% to 2.5%. This CDR3 contains 12 residues. CDR1 SQVTM and CDR2 ANQGSEA come from the germline V gene. V lost 8 bases, J lost 4 bases, and 12 bases lay in between. Concerning this clone itself: What it binds is unknown.

The sequence was obtained from a man between 50 and 59 years old in good health and CMV-seronegative. The sequenced sample was PBMCs. This chain links TRBV29-1 with TRBJ2-1; D is undetermined. Here the CDR3 DNA reads TGCAGCCTCCGTATTCAGTACAATGAGCAGTTCTTC. Protein product: CSLRIQYNEQFF.